This record covers a single T cell receptor (beta chain). The germline V gene encodes CDR1 SGHTA and CDR2 FQGNSA. The CDR3 sequence is 15 residues long. Trimming removed 2 bases from V and 5 bases from J, with 15 bases in between. Healthy donors had no documented immune events, such as infections, while sampled. The data belong to a study of identifying expanded T cells in peripheral blood. Some clones are missing from TCRdb's copy, which holds only in-frame ones; the method was immunoSEQ multiplex PCR. The sample records around 100,000 clones, about 89% being singletons. This TCR was recovered from a person aged 18-69 years in good health. The sequencing input was blood. The chain uses TRBV7-2 and TRBJ2-5; weak D call: TRBD2 (5 bases). This CDR3 reads CASSLFVEVGETQYF. The DNA for the CDR3 is TGTGCCAGCAGCTTATTCGTGGAGGTAGGGGAGACCCAGTACTTC. The whole variable domain, filled in from reference TRBV7-2 and TRBJ2-5, reads GAGVSQSPSNKVTEKGKDVELRCDPISGHTALYWYRQSLGQGLEFLIYFQGNSAPDKSGLPSDRFSAERTGGSVSTLTIQRTQQEDSAVYLCASSLFVEVGETQYFGPGTRLLVL.